The present T cell receptor beta chain was sequenced within a study of shared clonotypes between healthy human individuals. Study-level information: The donors, two women and three men, were aged 18 to 49.

Germline CDR1 is SGHNT and CDR2 is YENEEA. V was trimmed by 4 bases and J by 5 bases, leaving 8 bases between them. The CDR3 loop spans 12 amino acids. Once extracted for a subset, genomic DNA was divided evenly among several immunoSEQ plates. Profiling relied on immunoSEQ multiplex PCR, and the TCRdb table lists in-frame clones only, not all of them. The sample consists of some 500,000 clones, around 77% of them appearing once. With unsorted samples, genomic DNA was obtained from tens of millions of PBMCs. The specimen sequenced was PBMCs. V usage is TRBV11-3 and J usage is TRBJ2-5; D ambiguous. This TCR was sampled from a woman aged 40 to 50 in good health. Some clones in this sample may be carry-over from other donors' samples. The CDR3 DNA reads as TGTGCCAGCAGCTCAAATCAGGAGACCCAGTACTTC. As protein: CASSSNQETQYF. Full variable domain (missing parts from reference TRBV11-3 and TRBJ2-5): EAGVVQSPRYKIIEKKQPVAFWCNPISGHNTLYWYLQNLGQGPELLIRYENEEAVDDSQLPKDRFSAERLKGVDSTLKIQPAELGDSAVYLCASSSNQETQYFGPGTRLLVL.